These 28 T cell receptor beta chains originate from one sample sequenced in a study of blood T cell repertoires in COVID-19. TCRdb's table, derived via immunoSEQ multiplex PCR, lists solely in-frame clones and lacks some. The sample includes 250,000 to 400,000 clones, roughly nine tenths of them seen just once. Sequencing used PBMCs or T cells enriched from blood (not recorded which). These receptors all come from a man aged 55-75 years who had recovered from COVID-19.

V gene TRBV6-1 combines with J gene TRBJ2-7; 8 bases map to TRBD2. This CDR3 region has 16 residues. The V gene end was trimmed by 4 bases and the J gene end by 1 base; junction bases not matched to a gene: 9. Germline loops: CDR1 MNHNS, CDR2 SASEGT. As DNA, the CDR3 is TGTGCCAGCAGTGCCCAAACTAGCGGTTATTCCTACGAGCAGTACTTC. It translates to CASSAQTSGYSYEQYF.

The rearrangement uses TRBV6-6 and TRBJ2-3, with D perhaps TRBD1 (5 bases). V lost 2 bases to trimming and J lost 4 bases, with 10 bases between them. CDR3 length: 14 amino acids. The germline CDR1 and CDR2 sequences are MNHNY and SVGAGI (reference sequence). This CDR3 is CASSYPGKADTQYF. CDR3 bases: TGTGCCAGCAGTTACCCAGGGAAGGCAGATACGCAGTATTTT.

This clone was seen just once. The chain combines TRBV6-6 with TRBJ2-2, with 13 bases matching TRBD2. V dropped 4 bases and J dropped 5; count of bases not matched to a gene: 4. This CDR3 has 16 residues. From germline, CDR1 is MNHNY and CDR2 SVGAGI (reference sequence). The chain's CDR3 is CASSSGTSGITGELFF. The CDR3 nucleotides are TGTGCCAGCAGTTCCGGGACTAGCGGGATTACCGGGGAGCTGTTTTTT.

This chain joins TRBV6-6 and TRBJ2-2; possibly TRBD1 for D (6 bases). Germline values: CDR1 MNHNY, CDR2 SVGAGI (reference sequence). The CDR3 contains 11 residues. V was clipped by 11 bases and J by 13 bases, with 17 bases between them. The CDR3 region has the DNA TGTGCCGGGGGAGACAGGCAAAGGCTGTTTTTT. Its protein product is CAGGDRQRLFF.

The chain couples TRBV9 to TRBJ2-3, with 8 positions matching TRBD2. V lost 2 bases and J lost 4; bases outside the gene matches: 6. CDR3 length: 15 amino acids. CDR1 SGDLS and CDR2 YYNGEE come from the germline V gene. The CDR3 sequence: CASSVSGSSADTQYF. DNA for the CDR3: TGTGCCAGCAGCGTGAGCGGGAGTAGCGCAGATACGCAGTATTTT.

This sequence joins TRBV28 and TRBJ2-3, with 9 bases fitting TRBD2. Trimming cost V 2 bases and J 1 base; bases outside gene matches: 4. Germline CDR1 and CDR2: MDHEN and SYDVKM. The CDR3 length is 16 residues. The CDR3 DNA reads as TGTGCCAGCAGTTTAAAAGCGGGAGGTCGCACAGATACGCAGTATTTT. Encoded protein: CASSLKAGGRTDTQYF. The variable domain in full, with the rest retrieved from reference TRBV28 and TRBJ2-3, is DVKVTQSSRYLVKRTGEKVFLECVQDMDHENMFWYRQDPGLGLRLIYFSYDVKMKEKGDIPEGYSVSREKKERFSLILESASTNQTSMYLCASSLKAGGRTDTQYFGPGTRLTVL.

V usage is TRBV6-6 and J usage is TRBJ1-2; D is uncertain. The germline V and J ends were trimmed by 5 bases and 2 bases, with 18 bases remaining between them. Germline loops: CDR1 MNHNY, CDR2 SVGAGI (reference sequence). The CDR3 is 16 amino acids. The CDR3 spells CASSQSGGMGNYGYTF. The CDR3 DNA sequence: TGTGCCAGCAGTCAATCCGGAGGGATGGGCAACTATGGCTACACCTTC.

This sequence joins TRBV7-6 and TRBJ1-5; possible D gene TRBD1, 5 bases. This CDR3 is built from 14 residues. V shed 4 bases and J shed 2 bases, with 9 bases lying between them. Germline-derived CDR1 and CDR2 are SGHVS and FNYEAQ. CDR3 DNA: TGTGCCAGCAGCTCAGGGTTTGGCAATCAGCCCCAGCATTTT. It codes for CASSSGFGNQPQHF.

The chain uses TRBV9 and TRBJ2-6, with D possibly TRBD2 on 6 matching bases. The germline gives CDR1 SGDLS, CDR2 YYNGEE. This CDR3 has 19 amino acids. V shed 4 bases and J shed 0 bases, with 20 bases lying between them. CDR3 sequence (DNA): TGTGCCAGCAGCTCTTCGTGGGCAGGGACTGTCTCTGGGGCCAACGTCCTGACTTTC. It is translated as CASSSSWAGTVSGANVLTF. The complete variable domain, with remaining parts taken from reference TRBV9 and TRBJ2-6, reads DSGVTQTPKHLITATGQRVTLRCSPRSGDLSVYWYQQSLDQGLQFLIQYYNGEERAKGNILERFSAQQFPDLHSELNLSSLELGDSALYFCASSSSWAGTVSGANVLTFGAGSRLTVL.

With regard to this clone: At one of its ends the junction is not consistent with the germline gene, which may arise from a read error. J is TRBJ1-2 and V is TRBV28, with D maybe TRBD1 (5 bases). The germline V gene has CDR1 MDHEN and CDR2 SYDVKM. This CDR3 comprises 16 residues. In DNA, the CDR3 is TGTGCCACCAGTTCGTCGGGGACTCCCGGTCCGGAGGGCTACACCTTC. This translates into CATSSSGTPGPEGYTF.

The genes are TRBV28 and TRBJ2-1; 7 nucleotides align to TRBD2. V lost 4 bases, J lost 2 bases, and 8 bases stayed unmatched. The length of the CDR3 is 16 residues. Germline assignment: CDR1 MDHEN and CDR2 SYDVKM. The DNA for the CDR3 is TGTGCCAGCAGTTCTATTAGCGGGCTGACCTACAATGAGCAGTTCTTC. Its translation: CASSSISGLTYNEQFF.

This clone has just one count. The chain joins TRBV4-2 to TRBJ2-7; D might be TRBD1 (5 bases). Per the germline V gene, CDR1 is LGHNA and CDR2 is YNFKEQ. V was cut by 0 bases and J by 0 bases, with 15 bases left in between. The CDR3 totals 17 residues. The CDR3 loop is CASSQEPRGEASYEQYF. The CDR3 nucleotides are TGTGCCAGCAGCCAAGAACCAAGGGGCGAGGCCTCCTACGAGCAGTACTTC.

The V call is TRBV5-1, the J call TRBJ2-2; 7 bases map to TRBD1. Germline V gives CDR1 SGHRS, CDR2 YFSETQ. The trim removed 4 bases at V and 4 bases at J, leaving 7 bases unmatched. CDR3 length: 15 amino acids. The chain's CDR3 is CASSEGPGGTGELFF. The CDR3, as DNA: TGCGCCAGCAGCGAAGGACCAGGGGGCACCGGGGAGCTGTTTTTT.

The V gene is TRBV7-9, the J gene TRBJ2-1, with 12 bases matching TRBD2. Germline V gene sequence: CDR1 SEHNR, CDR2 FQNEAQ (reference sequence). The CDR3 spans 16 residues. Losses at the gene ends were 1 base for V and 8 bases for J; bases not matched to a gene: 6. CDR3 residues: CASSLGLAGVNDEQFF. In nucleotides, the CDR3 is TGTGCCAGCAGCTTAGGACTAGCGGGAGTTAACGATGAGCAGTTCTTC.

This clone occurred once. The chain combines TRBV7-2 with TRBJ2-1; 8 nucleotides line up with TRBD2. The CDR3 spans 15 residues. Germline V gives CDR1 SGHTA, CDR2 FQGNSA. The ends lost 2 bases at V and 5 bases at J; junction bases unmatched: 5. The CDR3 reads CASSLTAGGNNEQFF. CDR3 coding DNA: TGTGCCAGCAGCTTAACGGCGGGAGGAAACAATGAGCAGTTCTTC.

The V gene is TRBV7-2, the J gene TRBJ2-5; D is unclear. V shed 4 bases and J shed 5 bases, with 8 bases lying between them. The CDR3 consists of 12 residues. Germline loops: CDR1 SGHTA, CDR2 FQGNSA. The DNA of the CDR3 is TGTGCCAGCAGCTCGGTCCGGGAGACCCAGTACTTC. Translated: CASSSVRETQYF.

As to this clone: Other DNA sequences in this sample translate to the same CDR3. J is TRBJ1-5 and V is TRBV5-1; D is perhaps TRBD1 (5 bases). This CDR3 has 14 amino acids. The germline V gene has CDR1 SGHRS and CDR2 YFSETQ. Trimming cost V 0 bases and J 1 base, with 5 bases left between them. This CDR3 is CASSLGQSNQPQHF. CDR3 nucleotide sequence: TGCGCCAGCAGCTTGGGACAGAGCAATCAGCCCCAGCATTTT. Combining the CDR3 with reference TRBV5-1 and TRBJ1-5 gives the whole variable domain KAGVTQTPRYLIKTRGQQVTLSCSPISGHRSVSWYQQTPGQGLQFLFEYFSETQRNKGNFPGRFSGRQFSNSRSEMNVSTLELGDSALYLCASSLGQSNQPQHFGDGTRLSIL.

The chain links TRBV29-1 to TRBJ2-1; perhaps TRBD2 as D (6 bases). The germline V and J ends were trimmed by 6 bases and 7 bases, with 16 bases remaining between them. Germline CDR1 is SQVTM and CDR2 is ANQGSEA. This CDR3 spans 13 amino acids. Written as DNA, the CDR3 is TGCAGCGTGGGCTGGGGAGGAGGAAATGAGCAGTTCTTC. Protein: CSVGWGGGNEQFF.

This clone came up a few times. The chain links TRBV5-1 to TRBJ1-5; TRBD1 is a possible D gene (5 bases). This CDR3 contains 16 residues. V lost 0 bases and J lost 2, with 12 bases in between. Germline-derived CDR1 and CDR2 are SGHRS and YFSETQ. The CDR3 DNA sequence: TGCGCCAGCAGCTTGGGACAGCAATACGGCAATCAGCCCCAGCATTTT. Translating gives CASSLGQQYGNQPQHF.

CDR3 residues: CASRIRDAGANVLTF. CDR3 coding DNA: TGTGCCAGCAGGATACGGGATGCTGGGGCCAACGTCCTGACTTTC. This sequence joins TRBV6-4 and TRBJ2-6, with a tentative D call TRBD2 (5 bases). Germline-derived CDR1 and CDR2 are MRHNA and SNTAGT. The CDR3 has 15 residues. Trimming pared 6 bases from V and 2 bases from J, leaving 11 bases between.

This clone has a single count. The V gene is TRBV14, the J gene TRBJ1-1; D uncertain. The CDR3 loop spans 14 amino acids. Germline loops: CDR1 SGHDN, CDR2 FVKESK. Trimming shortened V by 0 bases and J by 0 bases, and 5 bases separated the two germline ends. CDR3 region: CASSQELVNTEAFF. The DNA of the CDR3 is TGTGCCAGCAGCCAAGAACTAGTGAACACTGAAGCTTTCTTT.

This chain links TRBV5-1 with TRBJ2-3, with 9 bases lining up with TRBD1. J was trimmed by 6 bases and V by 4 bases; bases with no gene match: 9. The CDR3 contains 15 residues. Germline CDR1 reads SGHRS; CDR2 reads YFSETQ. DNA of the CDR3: TGCGCCAGCAGCGGCCGGGACAGGGTAGTGGATACGCAGTATTTT. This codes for CASSGRDRVVDTQYF. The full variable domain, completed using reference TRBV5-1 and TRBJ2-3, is KAGVTQTPRYLIKTRGQQVTLSCSPISGHRSVSWYQQTPGQGLQFLFEYFSETQRNKGNFPGRFSGRQFSNSRSEMNVSTLELGDSALYLCASSGRDRVVDTQYFGPGTRLTVL.

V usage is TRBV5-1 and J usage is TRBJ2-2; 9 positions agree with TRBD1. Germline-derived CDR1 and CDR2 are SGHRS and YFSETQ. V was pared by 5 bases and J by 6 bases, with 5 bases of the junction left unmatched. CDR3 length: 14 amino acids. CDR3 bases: TGCGCCAGCAGGGAACAGGGGGCGGCCGGGGAGCTGTTTTTT. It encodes CASREQGAAGELFF.

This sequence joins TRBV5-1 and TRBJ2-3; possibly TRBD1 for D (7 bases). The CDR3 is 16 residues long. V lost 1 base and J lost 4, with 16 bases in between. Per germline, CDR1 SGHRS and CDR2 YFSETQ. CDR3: CASSLMGTGEADTQYF. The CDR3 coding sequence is TGCGCCAGCAGCTTGATGGGCACAGGGGAGGCAGATACGCAGTATTTT.

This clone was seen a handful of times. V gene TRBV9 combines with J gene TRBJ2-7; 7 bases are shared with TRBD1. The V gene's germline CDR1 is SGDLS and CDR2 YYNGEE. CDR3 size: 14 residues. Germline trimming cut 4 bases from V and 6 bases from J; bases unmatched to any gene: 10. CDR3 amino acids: CASSTQSAGGEQYF. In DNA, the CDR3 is TGTGCCAGCAGCACACAGTCCGCAGGGGGCGAGCAGTACTTC. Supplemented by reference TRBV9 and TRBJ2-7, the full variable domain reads DSGVTQTPKHLITATGQRVTLRCSPRSGDLSVYWYQQSLDQGLQFLIQYYNGEERAKGNILERFSAQQFPDLHSELNLSSLELGDSALYFCASSTQSAGGEQYFGPGTRLTVT.

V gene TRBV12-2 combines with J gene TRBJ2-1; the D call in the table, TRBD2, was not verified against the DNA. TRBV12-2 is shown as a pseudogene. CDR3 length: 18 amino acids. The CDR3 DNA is TGTGCAAGTCGCTCGCAACAGACTAGCGGGCTTTCCTACAATGAGCAGTTCTTC. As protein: CASRSQQTSGLSYNEQFF.

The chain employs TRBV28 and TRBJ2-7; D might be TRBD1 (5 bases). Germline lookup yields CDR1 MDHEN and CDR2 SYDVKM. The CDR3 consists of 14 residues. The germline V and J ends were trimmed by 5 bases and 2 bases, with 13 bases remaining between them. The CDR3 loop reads CASSPLQGTYEQYF. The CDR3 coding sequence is TGTGCCAGCAGTCCCCTCCAGGGAACCTACGAGCAGTACTTC.

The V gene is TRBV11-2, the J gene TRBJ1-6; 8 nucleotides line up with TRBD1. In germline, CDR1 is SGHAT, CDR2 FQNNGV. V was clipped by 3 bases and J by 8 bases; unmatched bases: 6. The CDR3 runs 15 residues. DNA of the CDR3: TGTGCCAGCAGCTTGGGGGTGACAGGGGATTCACCCCTCCACTTT. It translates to CASSLGVTGDSPLHF.